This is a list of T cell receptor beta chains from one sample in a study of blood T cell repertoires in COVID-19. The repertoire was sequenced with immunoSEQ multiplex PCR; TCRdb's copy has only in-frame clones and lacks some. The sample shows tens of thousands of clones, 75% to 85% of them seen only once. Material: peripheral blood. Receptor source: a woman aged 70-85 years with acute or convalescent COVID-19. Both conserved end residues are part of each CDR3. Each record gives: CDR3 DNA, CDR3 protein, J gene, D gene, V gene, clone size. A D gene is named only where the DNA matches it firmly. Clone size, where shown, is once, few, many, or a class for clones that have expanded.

cdr3_nt: TGTGCCAGCAGTTACTCTGGACCGGGACTAGCGGGGGGACGCAATACGCAGTATTTT
cdr3_aa: CASSYSGPGLAGGRNTQYF
j_call: TRBJ2-3
d_call: TRBD2
v_call: TRBV6-2/TRBV6-3
clone_size: .

cdr3_nt: TGTGCCAGCAGCCCGGACAGGGGGTATGGCTACACCTTC
cdr3_aa: CASSPDRGYGYTF
j_call: TRBJ1-2
d_call: TRBD1
v_call: TRBV7-2
clone_size: .

cdr3_nt: TGTGCCAGCAGCTTGGGTCGGACAGAGTATGGCTACACCTTC
cdr3_aa: CASSLGRTEYGYTF
j_call: TRBJ1-2
d_call: .
v_call: TRBV5-4
clone_size: .

cdr3_nt: TGTGCCAGCAGTGAATACTTAGGGGCCTACAATGAGCAGTTCTTC
cdr3_aa: CASSEYLGAYNEQFF
j_call: TRBJ2-1
d_call: .
v_call: TRBV25-1
clone_size: .

cdr3_nt: TGTGCCAGCAGCTTAGCCCGGGGTTCGGACTATGGCTACACCTTC
cdr3_aa: CASSLARGSDYGYTF
j_call: TRBJ1-2
d_call: .
v_call: TRBV7-9
clone_size: many

cdr3_nt: TGTGCCAGCAGCTTGTGGCCCGATTTCTCCTACGAGCAGTACTTC
cdr3_aa: CASSLWPDFSYEQYF
j_call: TRBJ2-7
d_call: .
v_call: TRBV5-5
clone_size: few

cdr3_nt: TGTGCCAGCAGCTTATTGGAGGGGACGGGCAATCAGCCCCAGCATTTT
cdr3_aa: CASSLLEGTGNQPQHF
j_call: TRBJ1-5
d_call: .
v_call: TRBV7-2
clone_size: once

cdr3_nt: TGTGCCAGCAGTACTAGCGGGGGGACAGATACGCAGTATTTT
cdr3_aa: CASSTSGGTDTQYF
j_call: TRBJ2-3
d_call: TRBD2
v_call: TRBV6-2/TRBV6-3
clone_size: .

cdr3_nt: TGTGCCAGCAGATCCGACAGGGCCGCCCCCGGGGAGCTGTTTTTT
cdr3_aa: CASRSDRAAPGELFF
j_call: TRBJ2-2
d_call: TRBD1
v_call: TRBV27
clone_size: .

cdr3_nt: TGTGCCAGTAGTAAGGGGCCCAGCTCCTACAATGAGCAGTTCTTC
cdr3_aa: CASSKGPSSYNEQFF
j_call: TRBJ2-1
d_call: .
v_call: TRBV19
clone_size: .

cdr3_nt: TGTGCCAGCAGCTTGGAACTAGCGGGGGGGCAAAGGGATGAGCAGTTCTTC
cdr3_aa: CASSLELAGGQRDEQFF
j_call: TRBJ2-1
d_call: TRBD2
v_call: TRBV5-4
clone_size: .

cdr3_nt: TGCAGTGCTAGTATCGGACAGCGCTCTGGAAACACCATATATTTT
cdr3_aa: CSASIGQRSGNTIYF
j_call: TRBJ1-3
d_call: .
v_call: TRBV20-1
clone_size: .

cdr3_nt: TGTGCCAGCTCACCGGGACTAGCGAGTACAGATACGCAGTATTTT
cdr3_aa: CASSPGLASTDTQYF
j_call: TRBJ2-3
d_call: TRBD2
v_call: TRBV18
clone_size: .

cdr3_nt: TGCGCCAGCAGCCCCCAGGACAGGGATGGTGGCTACACCTTC
cdr3_aa: CASSPQDRDGGYTF
j_call: TRBJ1-2
d_call: TRBD1
v_call: TRBV4-3
clone_size: .

cdr3_nt: TGTGCCAGCAGGCGGGACAGGGGCTATGGCTACACCTTC
cdr3_aa: CASRRDRGYGYTF
j_call: TRBJ1-2
d_call: TRBD1
v_call: TRBV27
clone_size: few

cdr3_nt: TGTGCCAGCTCACCAAGTGAAGGGAGCGGGGGTCGATCCTACGAGCAGTACTTC
cdr3_aa: CASSPSEGSGGRSYEQYF
j_call: TRBJ2-7
d_call: TRBD2
v_call: TRBV18
clone_size: few

cdr3_nt: TGTGCCAGCAGCTTACCTAGCGGGGGCACGCAGTATTTT
cdr3_aa: CASSLPSGGTQYF
j_call: TRBJ2-3
d_call: TRBD2
v_call: TRBV11-2
clone_size: .

cdr3_nt: TGTGCCAGCAGTGAACAGGGTCCCTATGGCTACACCTTC
cdr3_aa: CASSEQGPYGYTF
j_call: TRBJ1-2
d_call: .
v_call: TRBV2
clone_size: .

cdr3_nt: TGTGCCAGCAGCCTACAGGGGGAGGGCAATCAGCCCCAGCATTTT
cdr3_aa: CASSLQGEGNQPQHF
j_call: TRBJ1-5
d_call: TRBD1
v_call: TRBV5-4
clone_size: .

cdr3_nt: TGTGCCAGCAGCCACACACTCGGGGGAGCCGGAAACACCATATATTTT
cdr3_aa: CASSHTLGGAGNTIYF
j_call: TRBJ1-3
d_call: .
v_call: TRBV5-4
clone_size: .

cdr3_nt: TGTGCCAGCAGCCAATTATTAGGGGACGAGCAGTACTTC
cdr3_aa: CASSQLLGDEQYF
j_call: TRBJ2-7
d_call: .
v_call: TRBV3-1/TRBV3-2
clone_size: .

cdr3_nt: TGTGCCAGCAGCTTAGGACGTATCCGGGGGGCTAATGAAAAACTGTTTTTT
cdr3_aa: CASSLGRIRGANEKLFF
j_call: TRBJ1-4
d_call: .
v_call: TRBV7-3
clone_size: .

cdr3_nt: TGTGCCACCAGCAGAGACACACTGAACACTGAAGCTTTCTTT
cdr3_aa: CATSRDTLNTEAFF
j_call: TRBJ1-1
d_call: .
v_call: TRBV15
clone_size: .

cdr3_nt: TGCGCCAGCGGGGACACGGGATTCGCGGCCAACGTCCTGACTTTC
cdr3_aa: CASGDTGFAANVLTF
j_call: TRBJ2-6
d_call: .
v_call: TRBV5-1
clone_size: .

cdr3_nt: TGTGCCAGCAGTTTTGCAACAGACCCGGGACTAGCGGAAGAGACCCAGTACTTC
cdr3_aa: CASSFATDPGLAEETQYF
j_call: TRBJ2-5
d_call: TRBD2
v_call: TRBV27
clone_size: .

cdr3_nt: TGTGCCAGCAGTGGGGGCGCTAACTATGGCTACACCTTC
cdr3_aa: CASSGGANYGYTF
j_call: TRBJ1-2
d_call: .
v_call: TRBV2
clone_size: .

cdr3_nt: TGTGCCTGGAGTGCTTTCAGGTCTAAGCAGACCCAGTACTTC
cdr3_aa: CAWSAFRSKQTQYF
j_call: TRBJ2-5
d_call: .
v_call: TRBV30
clone_size: .

cdr3_nt: TGTGCCAGCAGTACCGGGGAGCCGAACACTGAAGCTTTCTTT
cdr3_aa: CASSTGEPNTEAFF
j_call: TRBJ1-1
d_call: .
v_call: TRBV2
clone_size: .

cdr3_nt: TGTGCCAGCAGCTTAACAGGGACTAGCAATCAGCCCCAGCATTTT
cdr3_aa: CASSLTGTSNQPQHF
j_call: TRBJ1-5
d_call: .
v_call: TRBV7-2
clone_size: .